The 21 T cell receptor beta chains below come from one sample, sequenced in a study of glioma-infiltrating T cells. Amplification of TCR alpha and beta CDR3 regions from RNA used iRepertoire nested multiplex PCR. Each CDR3 protein is one row after TCRdb ran MiXCR on the multiplex PCR reads. Of roughly 200,000 distinct CDR3 sequences listed, approximately 40% are singletons. The source material was glioma tissue, nonneoplastic brain tissue, or PBMCs (not recorded which). These receptors were obtained from a human donor with low-grade glioma or glioblastoma, undergoing nonglioma brain surgery, or in good health (not recorded which).

In its sample, this clonotype was seen many times. The chain is built from TRBV6-1 and TRBJ2-7, with D possibly being TRBD2 (5 bases). Germline V gene data show CDR1 as MNHNS and CDR2 as SASEGT. The CDR3 has 13 amino acids. V lost 5 bases, J lost 4 bases, and 12 bases lay in between. DNA of the CDR3: TGTGCCAGCAGTCTTTACACGGGGTACGAGCAGTACTTC. This gives the protein CASSLYTGYEQYF.

This chain uses TRBV14 with TRBJ2-2; D is possibly TRBD1 (7 bases). The germline CDR1 and CDR2 sequences are SGHDN and FVKESK. Deletions cut 4 bases from V and 2 bases from J, with 11 bases between. The CDR3 loop spans 15 amino acids. The CDR3 is CASSRGTANTGELFF. CDR3 coding DNA: TGTGCCAGCAGCCGCGGGACAGCCAACACCGGGGAGCTGTTTTTT. Full variable domain (missing parts from reference TRBV14 and TRBJ2-2): EAGVTQFPSHSVIEKGQTVTLRCDPISGHDNLYWYRRVMGKEIKFLLHFVKESKQDESGMPNNRFLAERTGGTYSTLKVQPAELEDSGVYFCASSRGTANTGELFFGEGSRLTVL.

There are many counts of this clonotype. V gene TRBV27 combines with J gene TRBJ2-7; 7 bases fit TRBD2. The CDR3 is made up of 13 amino acids. V shed 8 bases and J 0 bases; nucleotides not matched to a gene: 4. CDR1 and CDR2 from the germline V gene are MNHEY and SMNVEV (reference sequence). The CDR3 loop reads CASRLAASYEQYF. CDR3 DNA: TGTGCCAGCCGGCTAGCGGCCTCCTACGAGCAGTACTTC.

A note on this clonotype: Since a much larger clone is just one base distant, this may be a read error. The chain employs TRBV2 and TRBJ1-1, with 8 bases matching TRBD1. Germline values: CDR1 SNHLY, CDR2 FYNNEI. This CDR3 contains 14 residues. Here the CDR3 DNA reads TGTGCCAGCAGTACTAGACAGGGGAGCACTGAAGCTTTATTT. This encodes CASSTRQGSTEALF.

This clonotype came up a few times. V gene TRBV3-1 combines with J gene TRBJ2-7, with 11 bases that match TRBD2. CDR3 length: 16 amino acids. Germline V CDR1 and CDR2: LGHDT, YNNKEL (reference sequence). V was pared by 4 bases and J by 5 bases, with 10 bases of the junction left unmatched. In nucleotides, the CDR3 is TGTGCCAGCAGCCTGCCACTAGCGGGAGTCTCGGACGAGCAGTACTTC. Its translation is CASSLPLAGVSDEQYF.

This clonotype was observed at least ten times. The chain is built from TRBV28 and TRBJ1-2, with TRBD1 as a possible D gene (5 bases). The CDR3 is 14 amino acids. Germline assignment: CDR1 MDHEN and CDR2 SYDVKM. Trimming removed 3 bases from V and 0 bases from J, with 8 bases in between. CDR3 region: CASSFPGTNYGYTF. The CDR3 DNA follows: TGTGCCAGCAGTTTCCCAGGGACTAACTATGGCTACACCTTC.

To note about this clonotype: With a much larger clone just one base away, this may be a read error. The chain is built from TRBV3-1 and TRBJ1-6; D is uncertain. CDR3 length equals 14 residues. Germline assignment: CDR1 LGHDT and CDR2 YNNKEL (reference sequence). The CDR3, as DNA: TGTGCCAGCAGTCCGTCGAGGGATTGGTCACCCCTCAACTTT. Its protein is CASSPSRDWSPLNF.

This clonotype has just a few counts. The rearrangement uses TRBV19 and TRBJ1-5; no reliable D call. CDR1 is LNHDA, CDR2 SQIVND, per germline (reference sequence). The V end was cut by 0 bases, the J end by 15 bases, with 15 bases between. The CDR3 sequence is 13 residues long. The CDR3 DNA sequence: TGTGCCAGTAGTATAGATGCGAGGGTTGCTTGGCATTTT. It specifies CASSIDARVAWHF.

The chain links TRBV5-1 to TRBJ2-7; possible D gene TRBD1, 6 bases. CDR3 length equals 15 residues. Trimming stripped 5 bases from V and 2 bases from J, with 17 bases between. CDR1 and CDR2 (germline): SGHRS, YFSETQ. The CDR3 loop reads CASSSQAGTTYEQYF. As DNA, the CDR3 is TGCGCCAGCAGTAGTCAGGCCGGGACAACCTACGAGCAGTACTTC.

This clonotype was recorded at least ten times. V and J are TRBV7-9 and TRBJ2-3; no firm D call. This CDR3 is built from 13 residues. V gave up 1 base and J gave up 3 bases, with 5 bases separating them. Looked up from germline, CDR1 is SEHNR and CDR2 is FQNEAQ (reference sequence). CDR3 in DNA: TGTGCCAGCAGCTTAGGGGCAACAGATACGCAGTATTTT. This codes for CASSLGATDTQYF.

On this clonotype itself: As the CDR3 is not closed by the conserved phenylalanine or tryptophan, this likely results from a read error. The V call is TRBV2, the J call TRBJ2-7; TRBD1 agrees at 8 bases. CDR1 is SNHLY, CDR2 FYNNEI, per germline. With 7 bases clipped from V and 3 bases from J, the junction kept 8 bases outside the gene matches. The CDR3 loop spans 14 amino acids. CDR3 sequence reads: CASKVDRANYEQYL. The CDR3 coding sequence is TGTGCCAGCAAGGTGGACAGGGCGAACTACGAGCAGTACCTC.

A note on this clonotype: A much larger clone sits a single nucleotide away, making a read error possible. Since no conserved phenylalanine or tryptophan closes the CDR3, a read error is the likely cause. The rearrangement uses TRBV28 and TRBJ1-2, with D tentatively TRBD1 (5 bases). V lost 7 bases and J lost 5, with 17 bases in between. CDR1 MDHEN and CDR2 SYDVKM come from the germline V gene. The CDR3 extends over 14 amino acids. The CDR3 region has the DNA TGTGCCAGCAAGCGGCCGGTAGGGGATTATGGCTACACCATC. Its protein is CASKRPVGDYGYTI.

The chain combines TRBV19 with TRBJ2-6, with D perhaps TRBD1 (7 bases). CDR1 LNHDA and CDR2 SQIVND come from the germline V gene (reference sequence). Trimming removed 4 bases at V and 2 bases at J, with 15 bases between. This CDR3 has 17 residues. The CDR3 nucleotides read TGTGCCAGTAGTAGGAGGGGGCAAGCAGCTGGGGCCAACGTCCTGACTTTC. The encoded protein is CASSRRGQAAGANVLTF.

Turning to this clonotype: The conserved phenylalanine or tryptophan is not found at the CDR3 terminus, so this likely reflects a read error. V is TRBV29-1 and J is TRBJ2-7; D gene unclear. CDR1 and CDR2 from the germline V gene are SQVTM and ANQGSEA. CDR3 length: 11 residues. The V end lost 3 bases, the J end lost 3 bases, and 6 bases lay between the germline ends. CDR3 amino acids: CSVEKDYEQYL. The CDR3 DNA reads TGCAGCGTTGAGAAGGACTACGAGCAGTACCTC.

Concerning this clonotype: This may stem from a read error, because a much larger clone lies one nucleotide away. The rearrangement uses TRBV7-9 and TRBJ1-5, with D hard to call. From germline, CDR1 is SEHNR and CDR2 FQNEAQ (reference sequence). There are 12 residues in the CDR3. Trimming pared 3 bases from V and 9 bases from J, leaving 9 bases between. CDR3 region: CASSFPRGPQHF. The CDR3 nucleotides read TGTGCCAGCAGCTTTCCAAGAGGGCCCCAGCATTTT. The full variable domain, its missing parts supplied by reference TRBV7-9 and TRBJ1-5, is DTGVSQNPRHKITKRGQNVTFRCDPISEHNRLYWYRQTLGQGPEFLTYFQNEAQLEKSRLLSDRFSAERPKGSFSTLEIQRTEQGDSAMYLCASSFPRGPQHFGDGTRLSIL.

The chain links TRBV11-2 to TRBJ1-5, with D hard to call. This CDR3 region has 13 residues. The germline CDR1 and CDR2 sequences are SGHAT and FQNNGV. The V gene lost 5 bases and the J gene lost 4 bases, with 9 bases spanning the gap. The CDR3 bases are TGTGCCAGCAGCCGGAAAGTTAATCAGCCCCAGCATTTT. Translating it yields CASSRKVNQPQHF.

Comment on this clonotype: A much larger clone lies one base from this, so it may be a read error. The rearrangement joins TRBV3-1 to TRBJ1-6; D gene ambiguous. V shed 3 bases and J shed 5 bases, with 17 bases lying between them. The germline V gene has CDR1 LGHDT and CDR2 YNNKEL (reference sequence). This CDR3 is built from 17 residues. The DNA of the CDR3 is TGTGCCAGCAGCCACTATGAGACCGGGATAGATAATTCACCCCTCCACTTT. Amino acids: CASSHYETGIDNSPLHF.

This clonotype was seen only a few times. V usage is TRBV11-2 and J usage is TRBJ1-1, with 9 positions matching TRBD1. Germline CDR1 reads SGHAT; CDR2 reads FQNNGV. V was pared by 1 base and J by 3 bases, with 9 bases of the junction left unmatched. The CDR3 covers 17 residues. The CDR3 protein is CASSLVSQGARHTEAFF. CDR3 coding DNA: TGTGCCAGCAGCTTAGTGTCACAGGGGGCGCGGCACACTGAAGCTTTCTTT.

Points on this clonotype: This may stem from a read error, because a much larger clone lies one nucleotide away. This chain joins TRBV24-1 and TRBJ1-5, with D uncertain. The CDR3 spans 12 residues. The germline V gene encodes CDR1 KGHDR and CDR2 SFDVKD. CDR3: CATSDANQPQNF. CDR3 bases: TGTGCCACCAGTGATGCAAATCAGCCCCAGAATTTT.

Details on this clonotype: A much larger clone sits a single nucleotide away, making a read error possible. The rearrangement joins TRBV7-9 to TRBJ1-3; D is unresolved. The germline V and J ends were trimmed by 2 bases and 10 bases, with 9 bases remaining between them. Germline-derived CDR1 and CDR2 are SEHNR and FQNEAQ (reference sequence). This CDR3 comprises 12 residues. In DNA, the CDR3 is TGTGCCAGCAGCTTACCCGGCAAAACCATATATTTT. This gives the protein CASSLPGKTIYF. The variable domain in full, with the rest retrieved from reference TRBV7-9 and TRBJ1-3, is DTGVSQNPRHKITKRGQNVTFRCDPISEHNRLYWYRQTLGQGPEFLTYFQNEAQLEKSRLLSDRFSAERPKGSFSTLEIQRTEQGDSAMYLCASSLPGKTIYFGEGSWLTVV.

V usage is TRBV28 and J usage is TRBJ2-3; 8 nucleotides match TRBD2. V was pared by 7 bases and J by 1 base, with 7 bases of the junction left unmatched. This CDR3 is built from 15 residues. The germline V gene encodes CDR1 MDHEN and CDR2 SYDVKM. The CDR3 DNA sequence: TGTGCCAGCACCCCGATAGCGGGATGCACAGATACGCAGTATTTT. This sequence encodes CASTPIAGCTDTQYF.